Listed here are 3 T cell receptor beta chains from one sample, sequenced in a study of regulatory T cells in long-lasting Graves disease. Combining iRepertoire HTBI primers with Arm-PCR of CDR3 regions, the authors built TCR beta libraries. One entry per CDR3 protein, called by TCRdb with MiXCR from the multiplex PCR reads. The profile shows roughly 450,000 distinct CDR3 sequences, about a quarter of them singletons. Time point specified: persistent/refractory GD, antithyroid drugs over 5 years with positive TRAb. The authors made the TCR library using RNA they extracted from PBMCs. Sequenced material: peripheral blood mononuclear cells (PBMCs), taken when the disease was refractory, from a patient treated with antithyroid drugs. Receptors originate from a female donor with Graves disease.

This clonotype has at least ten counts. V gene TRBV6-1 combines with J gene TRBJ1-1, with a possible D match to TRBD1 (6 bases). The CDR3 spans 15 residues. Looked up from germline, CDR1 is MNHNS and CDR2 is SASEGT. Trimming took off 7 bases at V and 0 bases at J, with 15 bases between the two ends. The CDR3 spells CASTTRTVLNTEAFF. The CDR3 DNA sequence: TGTGCCAGCACTACAAGGACAGTTCTGAACACTGAAGCTTTCTTT.

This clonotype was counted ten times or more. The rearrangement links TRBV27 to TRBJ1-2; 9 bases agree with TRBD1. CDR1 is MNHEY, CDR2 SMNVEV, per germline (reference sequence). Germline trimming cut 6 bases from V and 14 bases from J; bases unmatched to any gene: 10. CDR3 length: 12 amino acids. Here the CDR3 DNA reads TGTGCCAGCAGGGGTCTACAGGGGGCAGAAACCTTC. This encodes CASRGLQGAETF.

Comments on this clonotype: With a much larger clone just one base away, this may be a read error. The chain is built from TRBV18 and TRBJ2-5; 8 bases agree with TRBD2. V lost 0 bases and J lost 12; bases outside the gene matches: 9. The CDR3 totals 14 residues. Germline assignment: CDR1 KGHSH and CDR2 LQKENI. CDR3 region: CASSPPTSAPAKYF. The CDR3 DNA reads TGTGCCAGCTCACCACCGACTAGCGCTCCGGCCAAGTACTTC.